The 23 T cell receptor beta chains reported below all come from one sample, sequenced in a study of blood T cell dynamics during melanoma immunotherapy. Produced via immunoSEQ multiplex PCR; TCRdb's table is partial and in-frame only. The sample includes over 15,000 clones, approximately 83% of them seen just once. Stated time point: pre-treatment baseline. The sample in question was blood, obtained from a patient treated with checkpoint blockade. The receptor source for this set is a human donor with melanoma.

The rearrangement links TRBV7-6 to TRBJ2-7; 9 bases are shared with TRBD1. After removal of 5 bases from V and 3 bases from J, the junction contained 5 bases not matched to a gene. Germline values: CDR1 SGHVS, CDR2 FNYEAQ. There are 14 residues in the CDR3. The CDR3 region is CASSKRQGDYEQYF. CDR3 DNA sequence: TGTGCCAGCAGCAAAAGACAGGGGGACTACGAGCAGTACTTC.

This chain uses TRBV6-4 with TRBJ2-1, with 9 bases identical to TRBD2. Germline V gene sequence: CDR1 MRHNA, CDR2 SNTAGT. The CDR3 runs 19 residues. Trimming removed 11 bases from V and 3 bases from J; junction bases left unmatched: 23. CDR3 nucleotide sequence: TGTGCCCCCCCATCGGGGGTGGCGGGAGGGCCTGTTTACTACAATGAGCAGTTCTTC. Translated: CAPPSGVAGGPVYYNEQFF.

V usage is TRBV28 and J usage is TRBJ1-6; D uncertain. Trimming removed 4 bases from V and 4 bases from J, with 11 bases in between. The length of the CDR3 is 15 residues. The germline V gene has CDR1 MDHEN and CDR2 SYDVKM. CDR3 in amino acids: CASSSQQTYNSPLHF. In DNA form, the CDR3 reads TGTGCCAGCAGTTCCCAACAGACTTATAATTCACCCCTCCACTTT.

This chain links TRBV11-2 with TRBJ1-1; D ambiguous. Germline CDR1 reads SGHAT; CDR2 reads FQNNGV. The CDR3 is made up of 14 amino acids. V gave up 1 base and J gave up 7 bases, with 13 bases separating them. CDR3 nucleotide sequence: TGTGCCAGCAGCTTAGGACCAGCAGGCATTGAAGCTTTCTTT. Amino acids: CASSLGPAGIEAFF.

The chain links TRBV6-1 to TRBJ2-5; tentative D call: TRBD1 (8 bases). Germline V gene lookup returns CDR1 MNHNS and CDR2 SASEGT. The CDR3 consists of 16 residues. V was shortened by 4 bases and J by 5 bases, with 20 bases between the two germline ends. CDR3 nucleotide sequence: TGTGCCAGCAGTGCGGGAGGACAGGGTGGCGTGGAGACCCAGTACTTC. Translating gives CASSAGGQGGVETQYF.

The chain combines TRBV6-6 with TRBJ2-1; TRBD1 matches at 8 bases. CDR3 length: 15 amino acids. The ends lost 2 bases at V and 8 bases at J; junction bases unmatched: 8. Germline V gene lookup returns CDR1 MNHNY and CDR2 SVGAGI (reference sequence). CDR3 amino acids: CASSYPPDRGDEQFF. CDR3 DNA sequence: TGTGCCAGCAGTTACCCCCCCGACAGGGGTGATGAGCAGTTCTTC.

The chain couples TRBV28 to TRBJ1-1; no firm D call. CDR1 is MDHEN, CDR2 SYDVKM, per germline. V lost 8 bases to trimming and J lost 8 bases, with 18 bases between them. The CDR3 extends over 13 amino acids. CDR3 loop: CASALGRSLEAFF. The CDR3 bases are TGTGCCAGCGCGTTAGGCAGGAGCTTGGAAGCTTTCTTT.

The chain uses TRBV27 and TRBJ1-6; possible D gene TRBD1, 5 bases. Germline CDR1 is MNHEY and CDR2 is SMNVEV (reference sequence). Trimming left V 7 bases short and J 0 bases short, with 13 bases between. CDR3 size: 16 residues. The CDR3 DNA is TGTGCCAGCAACCGGGACGCCCGCTCCTATAATTCACCCCTCCACTTT. This gives the protein CASNRDARSYNSPLHF.

The chain uses TRBV15 and TRBJ1-5; TRBD1 matches 9 bases. V was pared by 3 bases and J by 5 bases, with 5 bases of the junction left unmatched. Germline V gene lookup returns CDR1 LNHNV and CDR2 YYDKDF (reference sequence). The CDR3 contains 15 residues. CDR3 in amino acids: CATSSDRGWDQPQHF. CDR3 DNA: TGTGCCACCAGCAGCGACAGGGGGTGGGATCAGCCCCAGCATTTT. The complete variable domain, with remaining parts taken from reference TRBV15 and TRBJ1-5, reads DAMVIQNPRYQVTQFGKPVTLSCSQTLNHNVMYWYQQKSSQAPKLLFHYYDKDFNNEADTPDNFQSRRPNTSFCFLDIRSPGLGDTAMYLCATSSDRGWDQPQHFGDGTRLSIL.

The V gene is TRBV2, the J gene TRBJ2-1; TRBD2 aligns across 10 bases. V lost 7 bases to trimming and J lost 6 bases; unmatched junction nucleotides: 6. Germline CDR1 SNHLY, CDR2 FYNNEI. This CDR3 is built from 14 residues. DNA for the CDR3: TGTGCCAGCATGAAGGGACTAGCGATCAATGAGCAGTTCTTC. Protein product: CASMKGLAINEQFF.

The chain employs TRBV7-9 and TRBJ2-1; D is unresolved. The CDR3 totals 12 residues. Trimming cost V 2 bases and J 8 bases, with 7 bases left between them. CDR1 SEHNR and CDR2 FQNEAQ come from the germline V gene (reference sequence). Written as DNA, the CDR3 is TGTGCCAGCAGCTTAACTGGTGATGAGCAGTTCTTC. Translated, it gives CASSLTGDEQFF. Combining the CDR3 with reference TRBV7-9 and TRBJ2-1 gives the whole variable domain DTGVSQNPRHKITKRGQNVTFRCDPISEHNRLYWYRQTLGQGPEFLTYFQNEAQLEKSRLLSDRFSAERPKGSFSTLEIQRTEQGDSAMYLCASSLTGDEQFFGPGTRLTVL.

The chain joins TRBV7-3 to TRBJ1-6, with TRBD1 matching 7 bases. CDR1 and CDR2 from the germline V gene are SGHTA and FQGTGA. The CDR3 loop spans 15 amino acids. V lost 0 bases and J lost 9; bases outside the gene matches: 5. CDR3 DNA sequence: TGTGCCAGCAGCTTAACGGCAGGGGGTCTTTCACCCCTCCACTTT. This encodes CASSLTAGGLSPLHF.

The rearrangement uses TRBV7-9 and TRBJ2-5; 9 nucleotides match TRBD1. The V and J ends lost 2 bases and 4 bases, in that order; junction bases with no gene match: 11. The CDR3 extends over 17 amino acids. From germline, CDR1 is SEHNR and CDR2 FQNEAQ (reference sequence). The CDR3 loop is CASSLRSRTGARETQYF. The CDR3 DNA reads TGTGCCAGCAGCTTACGGTCGAGGACAGGGGCACGAGAGACCCAGTACTTC.

This chain joins TRBV7-2 and TRBJ2-3, with TRBD2 matching 8 bases. This CDR3 spans 17 amino acids. After removal of 1 base from V and 1 base from J, the junction contained 7 bases not matched to a gene. From germline, CDR1 is SGHTA and CDR2 FQGNSA. CDR3 nucleotide sequence: TGTGCCAGCAGCTTAGTCTCGGGAGGGAAGGGCACAGATACGCAGTATTTT. The encoded protein is CASSLVSGGKGTDTQYF.

The rearrangement joins TRBV7-2 to TRBJ2-5, with D unclear. The tail of the sequence fits TRBJ2-7 better, so the J call may be wrong. There are 14 residues in the CDR3. CDR1 SGHTA and CDR2 FQGNSA come from the germline V gene. The CDR3 DNA follows: TGTGCCAGCAGCTTAGACTTTGACGTCCACGAGCAGTACTTC. Its protein is CASSLDFDVHEQYF.

This chain joins TRBV9 and TRBJ2-3, with TRBD1 matching over 7 bases. V lost 1 base, J lost 1 base, and 3 bases stayed unmatched. Germline values: CDR1 SGDLS, CDR2 YYNGEE. This CDR3 has 15 residues. The CDR3 sequence: CASSVIGQGTDTQYF. CDR3 bases: TGTGCCAGCAGCGTAATAGGACAGGGCACAGATACGCAGTATTTT.

The V gene is TRBV27, the J gene TRBJ1-6; D possibly corresponds to TRBD1 (6 bases). CDR3 size: 16 residues. Germline CDR1 MNHEY, CDR2 SMNVEV (reference sequence). V lost 5 bases, J lost 7 bases, and 18 bases lay in between. Here the CDR3 reads CASSRPRDIRNSPLHF. CDR3 DNA sequence: TGTGCCAGCAGTCGTCCCCGGGACATACGCAATTCACCCCTCCACTTT.

The chain joins TRBV28 to TRBJ2-1; maybe TRBD2 (6 bases). This CDR3 is built from 19 residues. The V and J ends lost 2 bases and 4 bases respectively, with 24 bases between them. From germline, CDR1 is MDHEN and CDR2 SYDVKM. CDR3 amino acids: CASSLSRSGVIPFYNEQFF. The CDR3 nucleotides are TGTGCCAGCAGTTTAAGTCGATCGGGAGTAATCCCCTTTTACAATGAGCAGTTCTTC.

This clone appeared a single time. This chain links TRBV4-3 with TRBJ1-5, with TRBD1 matching 10 bases. The CDR3 runs 17 residues. Germline loops: CDR1 LGHNA, CDR2 YSLEER. After removal of 0 bases from V and 6 bases from J, the junction contained 8 bases not matched to a gene. CDR3 in amino acids: CASSQDWRTGGIQPQHF. The CDR3 DNA sequence: TGCGCCAGCAGCCAAGACTGGAGGACAGGGGGTATTCAGCCCCAGCATTTT.

The chain combines TRBV7-3 with TRBJ2-5; 7 bases are a match to TRBD1. This CDR3 region has 13 residues. V gave up 6 bases and J gave up 5 bases; unmatched junction bases: 6. Germline lookup yields CDR1 SGHTA and CDR2 FQGTGA. The CDR3 region is CASSRTGAETQYF. For the CDR3, the DNA is TGTGCCAGCAGTCGTACAGGGGCCGAGACCCAGTACTTC.

The chain combines TRBV27 with TRBJ2-7; maybe TRBD1 (6 bases). Trimming took off 4 bases at V and 3 bases at J, with 13 bases between the two ends. Germline CDR1 and CDR2: MNHEY and SMNVEV (reference sequence). This CDR3 region has 14 residues. Here the CDR3 reads CASSYALQGYEQYF. CDR3 in DNA: TGTGCCAGCAGTTACGCTTTACAGGGCTACGAGCAGTACTTC.

The J gene is TRBJ2-5, the V gene TRBV28; TRBD1 agrees at 8 bases. The CDR3 is made up of 14 amino acids. Germline loops: CDR1 MDHEN, CDR2 SYDVKM. With 7 bases clipped from V and 2 bases from J, the junction kept 6 bases outside the gene matches. The CDR3 DNA reads as TGTGCCAGCAACCCAGGGGGCGGTCAAGAGACCCAGTACTTC. This codes for CASNPGGGQETQYF.

The rearrangement uses TRBV19 and TRBJ2-5, with a weak D call TRBD2 (6 bases). There are 12 residues in the CDR3. The germline V gene has CDR1 LNHDA and CDR2 SQIVND (reference sequence). V was pared by 6 bases and J by 6 bases, with 11 bases between. The CDR3 sequence: CASSGSGKTQYF. The CDR3 bases are TGTGCCAGTAGCGGGAGCGGAAAGACCCAGTACTTC.